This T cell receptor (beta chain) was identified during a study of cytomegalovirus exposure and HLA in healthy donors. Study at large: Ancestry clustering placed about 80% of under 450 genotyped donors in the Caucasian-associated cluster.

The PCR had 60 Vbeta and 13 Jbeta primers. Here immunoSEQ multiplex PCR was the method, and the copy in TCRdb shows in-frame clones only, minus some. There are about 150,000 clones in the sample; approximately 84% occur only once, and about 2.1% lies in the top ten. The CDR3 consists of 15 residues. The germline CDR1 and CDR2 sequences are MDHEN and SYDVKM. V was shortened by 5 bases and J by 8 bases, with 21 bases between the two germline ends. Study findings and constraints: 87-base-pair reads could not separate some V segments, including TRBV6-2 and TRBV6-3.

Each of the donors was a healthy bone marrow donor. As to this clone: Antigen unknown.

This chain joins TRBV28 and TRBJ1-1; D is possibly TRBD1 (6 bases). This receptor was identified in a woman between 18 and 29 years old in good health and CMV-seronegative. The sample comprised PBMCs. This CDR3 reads CASSRHPTGMGEAFF. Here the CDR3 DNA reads TGTGCCAGCAGTCGACACCCCACAGGGATGGGGGAAGCTTTCTTT.